This T cell receptor beta chain stems from a study of T-cell reconstitution after alpha-beta-depleted transplantation in children. Study-level results: Several hundred expanded graft clones reportedly gave rise to the alpha-beta T cells present about two months after transplant.

This clonotype occurred many times. Antigen unknown. A TCRbeta library incorporating unique molecular identifiers was prepared. MiXCR, applied by TCRdb to the PCR reads, yields one record per CDR3 protein. The sample contains about 440,000 distinct CDR3 sequences, around two fifths of which appear only once. Germline V gives CDR1 SGHTA, CDR2 FQGTGA. The length of the CDR3 is 21 residues. The V gene end was trimmed by 0 bases and the J gene end by 2 bases; junction bases not matched to a gene: 19. Here the sequenced sample was PBMCs, taken before TCRalphabeta/CD19-depleted stem cell transplant. The chain recombines TRBV7-3 with TRBJ2-5, with 9 bases matching TRBD2. The receptor was derived from a girl aged 2 to 10 with aplastic anemia, due to receive a stem cell transplant. The CDR3 region is CASSLTAWWREGPFSQETQYF. The CDR3 DNA reads as TGTGCCAGCAGCTTAACGGCCTGGTGGCGGGAGGGCCCGTTCAGTCAAGAGACCCAGTACTTC.